The clone carrying this T cell receptor (beta chain) was seen only a few times. The antigen remains unidentified. In germline, CDR1 is LNHNV, CDR2 YYDKDF (reference sequence). V shed 5 bases and J 0 bases; nucleotides not matched to a gene: 6. The CDR3 extends over 16 amino acids. These data are taken from a study of cytomegalovirus exposure and HLA in healthy donors. Overall study context: Roughly 85 million unique TCRs from HLA-typed donors made up an early data release.

The PCR made use of 60 Vbeta and 13 Jbeta primers. The data were produced by immunoSEQ multiplex PCR, yet TCRdb's version contains in-frame clones alone and is incomplete. Among more than 70,000 clones, about 74% were seen once, and the ten largest hold approximately 3%. Study outcomes and limitations: Associated with cytomegalovirus, according to the listing, were 150 to 200 TCR beta chains. The authors later found most CMV-associated TCR beta chains appeared HLA-restricted.

The clonotype comes from a man aged 35 to 55 in good health and CMV-seronegative. This sequence joins TRBV15 and TRBJ1-3; 8 nucleotides align to TRBD1. Specimen: PBMCs. CDR3 residues: CATSSRQGISGNTIYF. In DNA form, the CDR3 reads TGTGCCACCAGCTCACGACAGGGGATCTCTGGAAACACCATATATTTT.